What follows are 2 T cell receptor beta chains derived from one specimen sequenced in a study of T cells after yellow fever vaccination. TCRdb itself ran the 5' RACE reads through MiXCR, one entry per CDR3 protein. The sample has around 120,000 distinct CDR3 sequences, 5.5% to 8% seen once; the top ten hold roughly 2.8%. The input for sequencing was CD4+ T cells sorted from PBMCs, taken about 49 days after the first yellow fever vaccination. All receptors derive from a young man who received the YFV17D yellow fever vaccine.

This clonotype was counted a few times. The chain employs TRBV27 and TRBJ1-6, with 8 bases matching TRBD1. V trimming: 4 bases; J trimming: 1 base; junction bases outside the gene matches: 9. This CDR3 has 18 amino acids. Germline CDR1 and CDR2: MNHEY and SMNVEV (reference sequence). The CDR3 coding sequence is TGTGCCAGCAGTTCGGACAGGGAAAGTAGGTCCTATAATTCACCCCTCCACTTT. Protein: CASSSDRESRSYNSPLHF.

This clonotype showed up many times. This chain links TRBV5-1 with TRBJ2-3, with TRBD2 matching over 8 bases. Germline values: CDR1 SGHRS, CDR2 YFSETQ. The CDR3 totals 16 residues. Trimming at V came to 4 bases and at J to 6 bases, leaving 13 bases not matched to a gene. CDR3 DNA sequence: TGCGCCAGCAGCCCGTCGGCGGGGGGTCCACCGGATACGCAGTATTTT. It is translated as CASSPSAGGPPDTQYF.